This is a list of T cell receptor beta chains from one sample in a study of blood T cell repertoires in COVID-19. The data were produced by immunoSEQ multiplex PCR, yet TCRdb's version contains in-frame clones alone and is incomplete. The table records about 140,000 clones, 80% to 90% of them present only once. Sequencing was done on a sample of peripheral blood. The receptors come from a man aged 60-69 years with active or convalescent COVID-19. Both conserved end residues are part of each CDR3. D genes are given only for firm matches. Clone size is stated in some rows and not others, as once, few, many or a class when expanded.

J gene: TRBJ2-4
V gene: TRBV11-3
clone size: .
D gene: TRBD2
CDR3 protein: CASSTPGGAKNIQYF
CDR3 DNA: TGTGCCAGCAGCACCCCGGGGGGGGCCAAAAACATTCAGTACTTC

J gene: TRBJ1-1
V gene: TRBV2
clone size: .
D gene: .
CDR3 protein: CASSDLGQMNTEAFF
CDR3 DNA: TGTGCCAGCAGTGACCTCGGACAAATGAACACTGAAGCTTTCTTT

J gene: TRBJ1-2
V gene: TRBV14
clone size: .
D gene: .
CDR3 protein: CASSQGGSGRALNGYTF
CDR3 DNA: TGTGCCAGCAGCCAAGGAGGGTCCGGACGTGCCCTCAATGGCTACACCTTC

J gene: TRBJ1-4
V gene: TRBV6-5
clone size: .
D gene: .
CDR3 protein: CASSYGVGGGEKLFF
CDR3 DNA: TGTGCCAGCAGTTACGGGGTGGGAGGTGGTGAAAAACTGTTTTTT

J gene: TRBJ1-6
V gene: TRBV19
clone size: .
D gene: TRBD1
CDR3 protein: CASSIEWTGNNSPLHF
CDR3 DNA: TGTGCCAGTAGTATAGAATGGACAGGGAATAATTCACCCCTCCACTTT

J gene: TRBJ1-2
V gene: TRBV12-5
clone size: .
D gene: TRBD1
CDR3 protein: CASGLKDRGPGGYTF
CDR3 DNA: TGTGCTAGTGGTTTGAAGGACAGGGGGCCAGGTGGCTACACCTTC

J gene: TRBJ1-2
V gene: TRBV10-1
clone size: .
D gene: .
CDR3 protein: CASTALRGCGYTF
CDR3 DNA: TGCGCCAGCACGGCCTTGCGGGGTTGTGGCTACACCTTC

J gene: TRBJ2-5
V gene: TRBV7-7
clone size: .
D gene: TRBD2
CDR3 protein: CASSSISGIGQETQYF
CDR3 DNA: TGTGCCAGCAGCTCGATTAGCGGGATTGGTCAAGAGACCCAGTACTTC

J gene: TRBJ1-2
V gene: TRBV9
clone size: .
D gene: .
CDR3 protein: CASSVDGAGVYGYTF
CDR3 DNA: TGTGCCAGCAGCGTAGATGGGGCAGGTGTCTATGGCTACACCTTC

J gene: TRBJ2-7
V gene: TRBV13
clone size: .
D gene: .
CDR3 protein: CASSLGLSGTYEQYF
CDR3 DNA: TGTGCCAGCAGCTTAGGATTAAGCGGCACCTACGAGCAGTACTTC

J gene: TRBJ2-2
V gene: TRBV10-1
clone size: .
D gene: TRBD1
CDR3 protein: CASGGQGPGELFF
CDR3 DNA: TGCGCCAGCGGGGGACAGGGTCCCGGGGAGCTGTTTTTT

J gene: TRBJ2-3
V gene: TRBV19
clone size: .
D gene: .
CDR3 protein: CASIPSDSSTDTQYF
CDR3 DNA: TGTGCCAGCATCCCGTCAGACTCTTCCACAGATACGCAGTATTTT

J gene: TRBJ1-4
V gene: TRBV6-5
clone size: .
D gene: .
CDR3 protein: CASSPGATNEKLFF
CDR3 DNA: TGTGCCAGCAGTCCTGGAGCAACTAATGAAAAACTGTTTTTT

J gene: TRBJ1-2
V gene: TRBV5-6
clone size: .
D gene: TRBD1
CDR3 protein: CASSLGQGAYGYTF
CDR3 DNA: TGTGCCAGCAGCTTGGGGCAGGGGGCATATGGCTACACCTTC

J gene: TRBJ1-1
V gene: TRBV10-3
clone size: .
D gene: TRBD1
CDR3 protein: CAISEPRTGNTEAFF
CDR3 DNA: TGTGCCATCAGTGAGCCGAGGACAGGGAACACTGAAGCTTTCTTT

J gene: TRBJ2-6
V gene: TRBV4-1
clone size: .
D gene: TRBD1
CDR3 protein: CASSGTEVSSGANVLTF
CDR3 DNA: TGCGCCAGCAGCGGGACAGAAGTCTCCTCTGGGGCCAACGTCCTGACTTTC

J gene: TRBJ1-2
V gene: TRBV5-4
clone size: once
D gene: .
CDR3 protein: CASSLDPEGGYGYTF
CDR3 DNA: TGTGCCAGCAGCTTGGACCCGGAGGGTGGCTATGGCTACACCTTC

J gene: TRBJ1-1
V gene: TRBV10-1
clone size: .
D gene: .
CDR3 protein: CASSNAGNTEAFF
CDR3 DNA: TGCGCCAGCAGTAACGCCGGGAACACTGAAGCTTTCTTT

J gene: TRBJ2-7
V gene: TRBV7-2
clone size: .
D gene: TRBD1
CDR3 protein: CASSSTGGYEQYF
CDR3 DNA: TGTGCCAGCAGCTCAACAGGGGGCTACGAGCAGTACTTC

J gene: TRBJ1-6
V gene: TRBV7-2
clone size: .
D gene: .
CDR3 protein: CASSLSRGARSPLHF
CDR3 DNA: TGTGCCAGCAGTCTATCCAGGGGAGCGAGGTCACCCCTCCACTTT

J gene: TRBJ2-1
V gene: TRBV27
clone size: .
D gene: .
CDR3 protein: CASSFSGNNEQFF
CDR3 DNA: TGTGCCAGCAGTTTTTCAGGCAACAATGAGCAGTTCTTC

J gene: TRBJ1-3
V gene: TRBV6-5
clone size: .
D gene: .
CDR3 protein: CASSYSGGLPGNTIYF
CDR3 DNA: TGTGCCAGCAGTTACTCGGGAGGGTTACCTGGAAACACCATATATTTT

J gene: TRBJ1-2
V gene: TRBV6-5
clone size: few
D gene: TRBD1
CDR3 protein: CASSYTGQGAGYTF
CDR3 DNA: TGTGCCAGCAGTTACACGGGACAGGGGGCTGGCTACACCTTC

J gene: TRBJ2-5
V gene: TRBV12-3/TRBV12-4
clone size: .
D gene: .
CDR3 protein: CASSFGETQYF
CDR3 DNA: TGTGCCAGCAGTTTCGGGGAGACCCAGTACTTC

J gene: TRBJ2-2
V gene: TRBV7-7
clone size: .
D gene: TRBD1
CDR3 protein: CASSLDRGDTGELFF
CDR3 DNA: TGTGCCAGCAGCTTGGACAGGGGGGACACCGGGGAGCTGTTTTTT

J gene: TRBJ1-2
V gene: TRBV7-2
clone size: .
D gene: TRBD1
CDR3 protein: CASSLGTGANSYGYTF
CDR3 DNA: TGTGCCAGCAGCTTGGGGACAGGGGCCAATTCCTATGGCTACACCTTC

J gene: TRBJ2-3
V gene: TRBV4-3
clone size: .
D gene: .
CDR3 protein: CASSQEYRAFPDTQYF
CDR3 DNA: TGCGCCAGCAGCCAAGAGTACAGGGCGTTCCCAGATACGCAGTATTTT